The entry that follows covers one T cell receptor beta chain sequence. Its antigen is currently unknown. Germline is not matched at one junction end, which may reflect a read error. This CDR3 region has 13 residues. CDR1 is SGHTA, CDR2 FQGNSA, per germline. This entry is derived from a study of T cell responses to AZD1222 COVID-19 vaccine. Looking at the study overall: Second-dose intervals of approximately 4 or approximately 12 weeks were pooled.

Repertoires were generated with immunoSEQ multiplex PCR, while TCRdb's copy carries only in-frame clones and drops some. The table includes 120,000 to 150,000 clones, 70% to 90% detected once. Overall study findings and caveats: Repertoires were collected only later (after the peak T cell response had occurred). Donors were mostly white British, more females; clonal diversity possibly underestimated.

Sequences were derived from peripheral blood, sampled on day 0 of AZD1222 vaccination. The clonotype was recovered from an adult in good health. The V gene is TRBV7-2, the J gene TRBJ2-1; D is unresolved. In nucleotides, the CDR3 is TGTGCCAGCAGCACTCAATCTGGACCAAGCCCCCTCTTC. It translates to CASSTQSGPSPLF.